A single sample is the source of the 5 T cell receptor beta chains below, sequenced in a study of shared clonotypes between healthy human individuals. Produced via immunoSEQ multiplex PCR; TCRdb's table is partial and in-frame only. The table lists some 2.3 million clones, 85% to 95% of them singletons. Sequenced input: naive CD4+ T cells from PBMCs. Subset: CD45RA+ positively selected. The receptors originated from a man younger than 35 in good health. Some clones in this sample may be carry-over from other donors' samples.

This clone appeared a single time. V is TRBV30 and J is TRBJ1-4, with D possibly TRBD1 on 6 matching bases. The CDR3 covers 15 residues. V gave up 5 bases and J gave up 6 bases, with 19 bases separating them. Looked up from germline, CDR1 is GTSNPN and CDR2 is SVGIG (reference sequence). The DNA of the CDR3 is TGTGCCTGGGACCACGGTAGGGGGTCGGATGAAAAACTGTTTTTT. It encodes CAWDHGRGSDEKLFF.

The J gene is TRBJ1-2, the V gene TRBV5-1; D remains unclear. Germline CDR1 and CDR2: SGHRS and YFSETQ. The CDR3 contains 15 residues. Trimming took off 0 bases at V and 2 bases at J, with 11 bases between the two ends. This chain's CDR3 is CASSLGLDANYGYTF. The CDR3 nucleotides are TGCGCCAGCAGCTTGGGCTTGGATGCCAACTATGGCTACACCTTC. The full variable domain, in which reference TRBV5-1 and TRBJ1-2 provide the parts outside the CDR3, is KAGVTQTPRYLIKTRGQQVTLSCSPISGHRSVSWYQQTPGQGLQFLFEYFSETQRNKGNFPGRFSGRQFSNSRSEMNVSTLELGDSALYLCASSLGLDANYGYTFGSGTRLTVV.

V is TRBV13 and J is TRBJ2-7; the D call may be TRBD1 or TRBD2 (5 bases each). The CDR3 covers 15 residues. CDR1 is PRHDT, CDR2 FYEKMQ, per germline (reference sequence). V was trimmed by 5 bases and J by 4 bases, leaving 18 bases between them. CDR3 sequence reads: CASSAVRGAYYEQYF. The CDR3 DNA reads TGTGCCAGCAGCGCGGTCCGAGGGGCCTATTACGAGCAGTACTTC.

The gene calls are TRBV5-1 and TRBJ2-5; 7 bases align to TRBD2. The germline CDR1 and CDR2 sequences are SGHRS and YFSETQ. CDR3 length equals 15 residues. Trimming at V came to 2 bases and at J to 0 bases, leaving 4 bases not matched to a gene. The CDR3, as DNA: TGCGCCAGCAGCTTAGGGACTACCTACCAAGAGACCCAGTACTTC. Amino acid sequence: CASSLGTTYQETQYF. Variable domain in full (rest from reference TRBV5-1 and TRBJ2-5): KAGVTQTPRYLIKTRGQQVTLSCSPISGHRSVSWYQQTPGQGLQFLFEYFSETQRNKGNFPGRFSGRQFSNSRSEMNVSTLELGDSALYLCASSLGTTYQETQYFGPGTRLLVL.

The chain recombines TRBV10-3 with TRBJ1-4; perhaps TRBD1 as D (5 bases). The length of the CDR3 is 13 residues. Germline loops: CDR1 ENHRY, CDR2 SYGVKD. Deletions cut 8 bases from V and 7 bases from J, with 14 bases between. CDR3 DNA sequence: TGTGCCATCGGGGCCGACGTCAGTGAAAAACTGTTTTTT. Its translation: CAIGADVSEKLFF.